A single sample gave rise to the 10 T cell receptor beta chains below, sequenced in a study of blood T cell repertoires in COVID-19 (dated by TCRdb to the early 2020s). Library construction relied on the immunoSEQ multiplex PCR assay. The source is immuneACCESS, and TCRdb retained only in-frame sequences with V and J called. Part of the clones is not carried over; for the studies checked, unresolved V genes explain less than half of this, and the remainder is unexplained. This sample has approximately 210,000 clones in its table, and under 90% of those were observed once. The top ten clonotypes cover around 21% of the sample. Material: peripheral blood. Receptors were obtained from a human donor in a cohort sampled during active COVID-19.

The V call is TRBV5-6, the J call TRBJ1-2, with 7 bases matching TRBD1. CDR3 size: 17 residues. The V segment lost 1 base and the J segment 5 bases; nucleotides outside the gene matches: 14. Looked up from germline, CDR1 is SGHDT and CDR2 is YYEEEE. CDR3 nucleotide sequence: TGTGCCAGCAGCTTGTCCCACCAAGTTCGACAGGGATATGGCTACACCTTC. Translated: CASSLSHQVRQGYGYTF.

This clone was recorded only once. V gene TRBV12-3 or TRBV12-4 combines with J gene TRBJ2-3; D gene ambiguous. The length of the CDR3 is 12 residues. Trimming pared 8 bases from V and 2 bases from J, leaving 8 bases between. The DNA for the CDR3 is TGTGCCAGCGGGCACACCACAGATACGCAGTATTTT. It yields the protein CASGHTTDTQYF.

This clone occurred once. The J gene is TRBJ2-1, the V gene TRBV7-9, with TRBD1 identical over 12 bases. Per the germline V gene, CDR1 is SEHNR and CDR2 is FQNEAQ (reference sequence). V shed 1 base, J shed 8 bases, and the junction held 6 bases outside the gene matches. The CDR3 is 16 amino acids. CDR3 residues: CASSLVRDRGRYEQFF. CDR3 in DNA: TGTGCCAGCAGCTTAGTCCGGGACAGGGGGCGTTATGAGCAGTTCTTC.

CDR3 loop: CASSRGYTKETQYF. CDR3 nucleotide sequence: TGTGCCAGCAGCCGGGGCTACACTAAAGAGACCCAGTACTTC. The chain links TRBV3-1 (or the pseudogene TRBV3-2) to TRBJ2-5; D is possibly TRBD1 (5 bases). In germline, CDR1 is LGHDT, CDR2 YNNKEL (reference sequence). The V gene lost 4 bases and the J gene lost 3 bases, with 12 bases spanning the gap. The CDR3 has 14 amino acids.

The chain uses TRBV9 and TRBJ1-5; TRBD1 might be the D (6 bases). V gave up 4 bases and J gave up 4 bases, with 9 bases separating them. Germline V lookup: CDR1 SGDLS, CDR2 YYNGEE. The CDR3 consists of 13 residues. For the CDR3, the DNA is TGTGCCAGCAGCAACACAGGGAATCAGCCCCAGCATTTT. This sequence encodes CASSNTGNQPQHF.

The rearrangement links TRBV12-3 or TRBV12-4 to TRBJ1-2; possibly TRBD1 for D (6 bases). Trimming pared 8 bases from V and 2 bases from J, leaving 12 bases between. The CDR3 is 13 residues long. The CDR3 is CASAYGTNYGYTF. The CDR3 bases are TGTGCCAGCGCCTACGGGACAAACTATGGCTACACCTTC.

The gene calls are TRBV9 and TRBJ2-3; unclear D gene. V lost 3 bases to trimming and J lost 3 bases, with 11 bases between them. The CDR3 runs to 14 residues. From germline, CDR1 is SGDLS and CDR2 YYNGEE. CDR3 sequence (DNA): TGTGCCAGCAGCGAGAGAAGTAGTACAGATACGCAGTATTTT. Residues: CASSERSSTDTQYF.

The genes are TRBV7-9 and TRBJ2-7, with a possible D match to TRBD2 (5 bases). Germline CDR1 and CDR2: SEHNR and FQNEAQ (reference sequence). The CDR3 is made up of 14 amino acids. Trimming took 6 bases from V and 5 from J, leaving 17 bases between them. The CDR3 region is CASSMGYRGNEQYV. The CDR3 DNA is TGTGCCAGCAGTATGGGTTACCGAGGGAACGAGCAGTACGTC.

The J gene is TRBJ1-2, the V gene TRBV29-1; D not resolved. Trimming removed 0 bases at V and 8 bases at J, with 10 bases between. The CDR3 has 12 residues. Germline CDR1 reads SQVTM; CDR2 reads ANQGSEA. CDR3 residues: CSVEEHSGGYTF. The CDR3 DNA reads as TGCAGCGTTGAAGAACATTCGGGGGGCTACACCTTC. The whole variable domain, filled in from reference TRBV29-1 and TRBJ1-2, reads SAVISQKPSRDICQRGTSLTIQCQVDSQVTMMFWYRQQPGQSLTLIATANQGSEATYESGFVIDKFPISRPNLTFSTLTVSNMSPEDSSIYLCSVEEHSGGYTFGSGTRLTVV.

The CDR3 DNA reads TGTGCCAGTAACGAAGGACAGGGACAAGAGACCCAGTACTTC. This codes for CASNEGQGQETQYF. This rearrangement joins TRBV19 to TRBJ2-5; the match to TRBD1 covers 8 bases. CDR1 and CDR2 (germline): LNHDA, SQIVND (reference sequence). V lost 7 bases to trimming and J lost 2 bases; unmatched junction nucleotides: 6. The CDR3 runs 14 residues.